By sample share, the clone carrying this TCR beta chain is medium-sized (0.01 to 0.1%). These data belong to a study of blood T cell repertoires in COVID-19. In the authors' workflow: Amplification with reference gene primers provided the estimates of nucleated cell counts. Generated by immunoSEQ multiplex PCR, the TCRdb table keeps only in-frame clones and is missing some. V and J calls and clone size are those listed in that table; D and trimming were worked out from the DNA. The sample contains roughly 230,000 clones, 83% of which appear only once. The ends lost 1 base at V and 0 bases at J; junction bases unmatched: 0. This CDR3 spans 14 amino acids. The germline gives CDR1 SGHVS, CDR2 FNYEAQ.

Sequenced material: peripheral blood. The chain has TRBV7-6 and TRBJ2-7; the match to TRBD1 covers 7 bases. This receptor was identified in a man aged 40-49 years with active or convalescent COVID-19. The CDR3 here is CASSLGDSSYEQYF. CDR3 coding DNA: TGTGCCAGCAGCTTAGGGGACAGCTCCTACGAGCAGTACTTC. Full variable domain (remainder filled in from reference TRBV7-6 and TRBJ2-7): GAGVSQSPRYKVTKRGQDVALRCDPISGHVSLYWYRQALGQGPEFLTYFNYEAQQDKSGLPNDRFSAERPEGSISTLTIQRTEQRDSAMYRCASSLGDSSYEQYFGPGTRLTVT.